Below, 17 T cell receptor beta chains from the same sample are listed, as sequenced in a study of T cell responses to AZD1222 COVID-19 vaccine. The table came from immunoSEQ multiplex PCR; TCRdb's copy has only in-frame clones and leaves some out. Of 75,000 to 100,000 clones listed, 75% to 90% are singletons. The sequencing used peripheral blood, collected on day 0 of AZD1222 vaccination. The receptors were gathered from an adult in good health.

This chain connects TRBV2 to TRBJ1-4; 8 nucleotides match TRBD1. J lost 0 bases, V lost 6 bases, and 9 bases had no gene match. The CDR3 length is 17 residues. CDR1 and CDR2 from the germline V gene are SNHLY and FYNNEI. CDR3 sequence: CASRTDRDHATNEKLFF. The CDR3 region has the DNA TGTGCCAGCAGGACGGACAGGGACCATGCAACTAATGAAAAACTGTTTTTT.

The chain is built from TRBV7-9 and TRBJ1-2; the match to TRBD1 covers 9 bases. Germline V CDR1 and CDR2: SEHNR, FQNEAQ (reference sequence). V lost 2 bases and J lost 3; bases outside the gene matches: 16. There are 19 residues in the CDR3. The CDR3 DNA reads TGTGCCAGCAGCTTAATCGGTAAACCGGGACAGGGAGGGGACTATGGCTACACCTTC. It specifies CASSLIGKPGQGGDYGYTF.

The rearrangement uses TRBV2 and TRBJ2-6; the D is unclear. In germline, CDR1 is SNHLY, CDR2 FYNNEI. This CDR3 has 17 amino acids. Trimming removed 7 bases from V and 0 bases from J, with 16 bases in between. The CDR3 DNA follows: TGTGCCAGCAAGTCCCGATATACTTTCTCTGGGGCCAACGTCCTGACTTTC. It codes for CASKSRYTFSGANVLTF.

The chain combines TRBV7-8 with TRBJ1-5, with TRBD1 identical over 10 bases. The ends lost 1 base at V and 6 bases at J; junction bases unmatched: 9. The CDR3 runs to 17 residues. Germline values: CDR1 SGHVS, CDR2 FQNEAQ. The CDR3 nucleotides are TGTGCCAGCAGCTTAGGCCAGGGAGACAGGGGGCGTCAGCCCCAGCATTTT. Encoded protein: CASSLGQGDRGRQPQHF.

The chain couples TRBV6-5 to TRBJ2-7; maybe TRBD1 (6 bases). V was pared by 6 bases and J by 0 bases, with 15 bases between. CDR1 MNHEY and CDR2 SVGAGI come from the germline V gene. The CDR3 spans 15 residues. The CDR3 DNA reads as TGTGCCAGCAGAATCGGGACACTGAGCTCCTACGAGCAGTACTTC. It codes for CASRIGTLSSYEQYF.

This sequence joins TRBV5-6 and TRBJ1-5; a weak D match, TRBD1 (5 bases). The CDR3 consists of 15 residues. Trimming shortened V by 6 bases and J by 4 bases, and 17 bases separated the two germline ends. The V gene's germline CDR1 is SGHDT and CDR2 YYEEEE. CDR3: CASTRGRDRNQPQHF. CDR3 coding DNA: TGTGCCAGCACTCGAGGCAGGGACCGAAATCAGCCCCAGCATTTT.

This chain links TRBV30 with TRBJ1-5; no reliable D call. The V end was cut by 5 bases, the J end by 0 bases, with 11 bases between. CDR1 is GTSNPN, CDR2 SVGIG, per germline (reference sequence). This CDR3 region has 14 residues. CDR3 nucleotide sequence: TGTGCCTGGTCCTTCGGAGTTAGCAATCAGCCCCAGCATTTT. Amino acids: CAWSFGVSNQPQHF.

This clone turned up a few times. The chain employs TRBV15 and TRBJ2-3; 7 bases are a match to TRBD1. The V gene's germline CDR1 is LNHNV and CDR2 YYDKDF (reference sequence). Losses at the gene ends were 4 bases for V and 2 bases for J; bases not matched to a gene: 6. This CDR3 has 15 residues. The CDR3, as DNA: TGTGCCACCAGCATGGGACAGACAACCACAGATACGCAGTATTTT. This translates into CATSMGQTTTDTQYF.

J is TRBJ1-2 and V is TRBV13; 8 positions agree with TRBD1. Germline V gene sequence: CDR1 PRHDT, CDR2 FYEKMQ (reference sequence). The CDR3 is 14 residues long. Trimming cost V 3 bases and J 6 bases; bases outside gene matches: 6. CDR3 sequence reads: CASSFWTGSHGYTF. In nucleotides, the CDR3 is TGTGCCAGCAGCTTTTGGACAGGGAGTCATGGCTACACCTTC.

V and J are TRBV18 and TRBJ1-1, with D perhaps TRBD1 (5 bases). Germline lookup yields CDR1 KGHSH and CDR2 LQKENI. Trimming left V 3 bases short and J 1 base short, with 15 bases between. The CDR3 loop spans 16 amino acids. In DNA form, the CDR3 reads TGTGCCAGCTCACCCCCGGGGGTAATGTCGAACACTGAAGCTTTCTTT. Its translation: CASSPPGVMSNTEAFF.

The rearrangement uses TRBV7-9 and TRBJ2-1; D unresolved. V lost 3 bases and J lost 5, with 17 bases in between. CDR1 is SEHNR and CDR2 is FQNEAQ in the germline V gene (reference sequence). This CDR3 is built from 16 residues. CDR3 DNA sequence: TGTGCCAGCAGCTTGGAACCTGGGGTCTATGACAATGAGCAGTTCTTC. Translating it yields CASSLEPGVYDNEQFF.

This clone appeared a single time. The rearrangement links TRBV7-8 to TRBJ2-1; the match to TRBD2 covers 9 bases. Germline loops: CDR1 SGHVS, CDR2 FQNEAQ. Trimming took 5 bases from V and 4 from J; bases not matched to a gene: 18. The CDR3 has 19 amino acids. CDR3 sequence reads: CASSLNRPGLAKSYNEQFF. The DNA of the CDR3 is TGTGCCAGCAGCCTAAACCGGCCGGGACTAGCAAAAAGTTACAATGAGCAGTTCTTC.

In DNA, the CDR3 is TGTGCCAGCAGCCAAGACGTCCTAGCTTCTGGGGCCAACGTCCTGACTTTC. Protein product: CASSQDVLASGANVLTF. This chain joins TRBV4-2 and TRBJ2-6, with D possibly being TRBD2 (5 bases). The ends were cut back, 0 bases at V and 1 base at J, with 10 bases in the middle. The length of the CDR3 is 17 residues. Germline-derived CDR1 and CDR2 are LGHNA and YNFKEQ.

The J gene is TRBJ2-7, the V gene TRBV3-1 (or the pseudogene TRBV3-2); a weak D match, TRBD1 (5 bases). V was shortened by 1 base and J by 2 bases, with 9 bases between the two germline ends. This CDR3 is built from 14 residues. Germline CDR1 LGHDT, CDR2 YNNKEL (reference sequence). This CDR3 is CASSQGTRPYEQYF. The CDR3 DNA is TGTGCCAGCAGCCAAGGGACACGTCCCTACGAGCAGTACTTC.

The genes are TRBV20-1 and TRBJ2-2; maybe TRBD2 (5 bases). CDR1 is DFQATT, CDR2 SNEGSKA, per germline (reference sequence). CDR3 length equals 14 residues. Between the trimmed V and J ends, which lost 3 bases and 2 bases, there was a span of 10 bases. CDR3 DNA sequence: TGCAGTGCTAGTTACAGCGGAAACACCGGGGAGCTGTTTTTT. This encodes CSASYSGNTGELFF.

This sequence joins TRBV7-8 and TRBJ1-2, with 10 bases that match TRBD1. Germline CDR1 is SGHVS and CDR2 is FQNEAQ. The CDR3 consists of 17 residues. With 0 bases clipped from V and 7 bases from J, the junction kept 11 bases outside the gene matches. The CDR3 protein is CASSLAGTGATLSGYTF. The CDR3 DNA is TGTGCCAGCAGCTTAGCCGGGACAGGGGCTACCCTCTCTGGCTACACCTTC.

A few counts support this clone. For the CDR3, the DNA is TGTGCCAGTAGTATGGGGACAACTGGGGCGGTTGGGCAGTTCTTC. Its protein is CASSMGTTGAVGQFF. The V call is TRBV19, the J call TRBJ2-1; D is perhaps TRBD1 (6 bases). Germline V CDR1 and CDR2: LNHDA, SQIVND (reference sequence). Trimming shortened V by 3 bases and J by 12 bases, and 21 bases separated the two germline ends. This CDR3 spans 15 amino acids. The whole variable domain, filled in from reference TRBV19 and TRBJ2-1, reads DGGITQSPKYLFRKEGQNVTLSCEQNLNHDAMYWYRQDPGQGLRLIYYSQIVNDFQKGDIAEGYSVSREKKESFPLTVTSAQKNPTAFYLCASSMGTTGAVGQFFGPGTRLTVL.